The clone carrying this T cell receptor (beta chain) was picked up a small number of times. Its antigen is as yet unknown. TCRdb re-derived calls from the 5' RACE reads in MiXCR, one entry per CDR3 protein. The data contain a few hundred thousand distinct CDR3 sequences, about 12% of them singletons. These data are taken from a study of identical twins. Findings and limits, study-wide: Analyses based on zero insertions could be partly confounded by invariant MAIT and iNKT cells.

Germline CDR1 WSHSY, CDR2 SAAADI. This CDR3 region has 14 residues. Unmatched junction bases numbered 6, after V lost 8 bases and J lost 0 bases. The same data also contributed to another study, on yellow fever vaccine responses in identical twins.

This TCR was recovered from a woman aged 18 to 35 in good health. This chain uses TRBV10-2 with TRBJ2-5, with 7 positions matching TRBD2. Sequenced input: CD8+ T cells sorted from blood. The CDR3 is CASADGGYQETQYF. The CDR3 nucleotides read TGCGCCAGCGCCGACGGGGGGTACCAAGAGACCCAGTACTTC.